The clone carrying this TCR beta chain was counted only a few times. This specimen belongs to a study of cytomegalovirus exposure and HLA in healthy donors. The study ran its PCR with 60 Vbeta and 13 Jbeta primers. Here immunoSEQ multiplex PCR was the method, and the copy in TCRdb shows in-frame clones only, minus some. The table has around 150,000 clones, almost 80% seen once. Germline CDR1 SGHAT, CDR2 FQNNGV. This CDR3 region has 16 residues. This TCR was recovered from a man younger than 35 in good health and CMV-seropositive. The rearrangement joins TRBV11-2 to TRBJ2-5; D might be TRBD2 (6 bases). The DNA matches TRBJ2-7 better at its end, which makes the J call doubtful. The sequencing input was PBMCs. The CDR3 nucleotides read TGTGCCAGCAGCTTAGTGGGCGCGGGGAGCTCCTACGAGCAGTACTTC. It is translated as CASSLVGAGSSYEQYF.